This TCR beta chain was captured by sequencing in a study of control samples from healthy donors and cancer patients. The CDR3 totals 15 residues. V gave up 0 bases and J gave up 7 bases, with 10 bases separating them. The germline CDR1 and CDR2 sequences are LNHNV and YYDKDF (reference sequence). Sequencing used immunoSEQ multiplex PCR; TCRdb keeps in-frame clones, though not all of them. The sample has approximately 150,000 clones, under 90% seen once. The clonotype comes from a man between 50 and 59 years old with head and neck cancer. This chain uses TRBV15 with TRBJ1-6; no reliable D call. The sample was PBMCs. CDR3 bases: TGTGCCACCAGCAGAGATCTAGGGCAGAATTCACCCCTCCACTTT. It codes for CATSRDLGQNSPLHF.